This section outlines one T cell receptor beta chain sequence together with its context. This sample stems from a study of blood T cell repertoires in COVID-19. There are 15 residues in the CDR3. CDR1 and CDR2 from the germline V gene are ENHRY and SYGVKD. V was clipped by 3 bases and J by 0 bases; unmatched bases: 2. This table comes from immunoSEQ multiplex PCR, and its TCRdb copy is limited to in-frame clones, with some not included. In the table there are some 89,000 clones, roughly three quarters of which are singletons. The source material was peripheral blood. This clonotype originated in a man between 65 and 80 years old with acute or convalescent COVID-19. V usage is TRBV10-3 and J usage is TRBJ2-3; TRBD2 matches at 8 bases. The CDR3 DNA reads as TGTGCCATCAGTGATCCGGGGGGGAGCACAGATACGCAGTATTTT. Translating it yields CAISDPGGSTDTQYF.